This is a list of T cell receptor beta chains from one sample in a study of shared clonotypes between healthy human individuals. Some clones are missing from TCRdb's copy, which holds only in-frame ones; the method was immunoSEQ multiplex PCR. The sample consists of some 1.1 million clones, 70% to 85% of them appearing once. Sequencing used memory CD4+ T cells from PBMCs. Receptor source: a man aged 18-30 years in good health. Some clones in this sample may be carry-over from other donors' samples. CDR3s include the opening cysteine and the closing phenylalanine or tryptophan. The D gene is left open where the match is weak. Clone size is stated in some rows and not others, as once, few, many or a class when expanded.

TRBV20-1	TRBJ2-7	.	.	TGCAGTGCTACTCCCTTACGGGAGCAGTACTTC	CSATPLREQYF
TRBV29-1	TRBJ2-3	.	.	TGCAGCGCCGGGACCCAGGCCCCACAGGATACGCAGTATTTT	CSAGTQAPQDTQYF
TRBV7-2	TRBJ1-2	.	once	TGTGCCAGCAGCTTAGGAGCTAACTATGGCTACACCTTC	CASSLGANYGYTF
TRBV7-2	TRBJ1-5	.	.	TGTGCCAGCAGCGCCCCAAATCAGCCCCAGCATTTT	CASSAPNQPQHF
TRBV28	TRBJ2-2	TRBD2	.	TGTGCCAGCAGTGCGGCCGGGCTAGCGGGAGCCGGGGAGCTGTTTTTT	CASSAAGLAGAGELFF
TRBV4-2	TRBJ1-4	TRBD1	.	TGTGCCAGCAGCCTCGGGACAGGGGTAGCAAAACTGTTTTTT	CASSLGTGVAKLFF
TRBV6-1	TRBJ2-1	.	once	TGTGCCAGCAGTGTGACAGGGCCCGGGGGTGAGCAGTTCTTC	CASSVTGPGGEQFF
TRBV30	TRBJ2-3	TRBD2	few	TGTGCCCGTTCGGGTAGCGGGCGGACAGATACGCAGTATTTT	CARSGSGRTDTQYF
TRBV10-3	TRBJ2-7	TRBD2	.	TGTGCCATCAGTGAGTCGACTAGCGGGAAACATTACGAGCAGTACTTC	CAISESTSGKHYEQYF
TRBV27	TRBJ2-1	.	few	TGTGCCAGCAGTTCGACTAGTGCGATATATGAGCAGTTCTTC	CASSSTSAIYEQFF
TRBV10-3	TRBJ2-7	.	.	TGTGCCATCAGTGTGGAGGGGCCGCACGCGGGGCAGTACTTC	CAISVEGPHAGQYF
TRBV7-3	TRBJ2-2	.	few	TGTGCCAGCGGAACTATATCCGCGAACACCGGGGAGCTGTTTTTT	CASGTISANTGELFF
TRBV5-4	TRBJ1-1	TRBD1	.	TGTGCCAGCAGCAGGATACGACAGGGTAGAGTGCCGAACACTGAAGCTTTCTTT	CASSRIRQGRVPNTEAFF
TRBV9	TRBJ2-5	TRBD1	.	TGTGCCAGCAGCGTAAACCCCGGGACAGGGGAGACCCAGTACTTC	CASSVNPGTGETQYF
TRBV28	TRBJ1-4	TRBD1	.	TGTGCCAGCAGTTATCTACAGGGGGCAGGTGAAAAACTGTTTTTT	CASSYLQGAGEKLFF
TRBV11-2	TRBJ1-2	TRBD1	.	TGTGCCAGCAGCTTAGATTGGGGACAGTACACCTTC	CASSLDWGQYTF
TRBV10-3	TRBJ1-5	TRBD1	.	TGTGCCATCAGTAAGCGACTCGACAGGGAAAATCAGCCCCAGCATTTT	CAISKRLDRENQPQHF
TRBV9	TRBJ2-3	.	.	TGTGCCAGCAGCGTAGGCACGCTGGATACGCAGTATTTT	CASSVGTLDTQYF
TRBV5-1	TRBJ2-3	TRBD2	.	TGCGCCAGCAGCTTGAGGACTAGCGCTAGCACAGATACGCAGTATTTT	CASSLRTSASTDTQYF
TRBV25-1	TRBJ1-2	.	once	TGTGCCAGCAGTGACGACACCACTAACTATGGCTACACCTTC	CASSDDTTNYGYTF
TRBV21-1	TRBJ2-4	.	.	TGTGCCAGCAGCAAAGATCGGCAAGCCATTATCGACAAAGGGACAGGGATAAACATTCAGTACTTC	CASSKDRQAIIDKGTGINIQYF
TRBV6-1	TRBJ1-2	.	.	TGTGCCAGCACCACGACAGGCGGTCTGGGCTACACCTTC	CASTTTGGLGYTF
TRBV28	TRBJ1-2	.	.	TGTGCCAGCACTCAAAACTATGGCTACACCTTC	CASTQNYGYTF
TRBV4-3	TRBJ2-3	TRBD2	.	TGCGCCAGCAGCCAGGGTGGACTAGCGCGAGATACGCAGTATTTT	CASSQGGLARDTQYF
TRBV4-1	TRBJ1-2	.	.	TGCGCCAGCAGCCAAGAGGCAGGGGAAACCCTCTATGGCTACACCTTC	CASSQEAGETLYGYTF
TRBV28	TRBJ1-2	TRBD1	.	TGTGCCAGCAGGAGGGGGACAGGGGAGGGCCGGGGCTACACCTTC	CASRRGTGEGRGYTF
TRBV28	TRBJ2-5	TRBD2	.	TGTGCCAGCCTTTCTCTTCGGGGGGGGATCTACCAAGAGACCCAGTACTTC	CASLSLRGGIYQETQYF
TRBV6-1	TRBJ2-1	.	.	TGTGCCAGCAGTGACGCCCCATCACTTAATGAGCAGTTCTTC	CASSDAPSLNEQFF
TRBV5-1	TRBJ2-5	.	.	TGCGCCAGCAGCTCGGGAAGGGTTACAGAGACCCAGTACTTC	CASSSGRVTETQYF
TRBV6-6	TRBJ2-2	.	.	TGTGCCAGCAGTTACGCCAGGGAGAAGGCCGGGGAGCTGTTTTTT	CASSYAREKAGELFF
TRBV2	TRBJ1-3	TRBD1	few	TGTGCCAGCAGCCGAACAGGGGACACCATATATTTT	CASSRTGDTIYF
TRBV5-6	TRBJ1-6	.	.	TGTGCCGGCAGCCCCGCCTTGAATTCACCCCTCCACTTT	CAGSPALNSPLHF
TRBV4-3	TRBJ1-2	TRBD1	.	TGCGCCAGCAGCCAACGACAGGGAAACTATGGCTACACCTTC	CASSQRQGNYGYTF
TRBV2	TRBJ1-3	TRBD1	.	TGTGCCAGCACCAAAGTGGGCAGGGGGTCTGGAAACACCATATATTTT	CASTKVGRGSGNTIYF
TRBV28	TRBJ2-5	TRBD1	once	TGTGCCAGCAGTTTAAGAGGGACAGGGTCAAGTACCCAGTACTTC	CASSLRGTGSSTQYF
TRBV28	TRBJ1-2	TRBD1	.	TGTGCCAGCAACTTTTGGGGGACAGGGGAAGACTATGGCTACACCTTC	CASNFWGTGEDYGYTF
TRBV4-3	TRBJ2-7	TRBD2	.	TGCGCCAGCAGCCAAGGGGCTAGCGGGAGTAACGAGCAGTACTTC	CASSQGASGSNEQYF
TRBV6-1	TRBJ1-2	.	.	TGTGCCAGCAGGGGCGAAAGGAGGTACTATGGCTACACCTTC	CASRGERRYYGYTF
TRBV6-5	TRBJ2-7	TRBD2	.	TGTGCCAGCAGAAAACTAGCGAGTACCTCCTACGAGCAGTACTTC	CASRKLASTSYEQYF
TRBV28	TRBJ2-7	.	.	TGTGCCAGCAGTCCTAGCTCCACCTACGAGCAGTACTTC	CASSPSSTYEQYF
TRBV12-5	TRBJ2-5	.	.	TGTGCTAGTGGTTTGGTACTCGGGAGCGGAGAGACCCAGTACTTC	CASGLVLGSGETQYF